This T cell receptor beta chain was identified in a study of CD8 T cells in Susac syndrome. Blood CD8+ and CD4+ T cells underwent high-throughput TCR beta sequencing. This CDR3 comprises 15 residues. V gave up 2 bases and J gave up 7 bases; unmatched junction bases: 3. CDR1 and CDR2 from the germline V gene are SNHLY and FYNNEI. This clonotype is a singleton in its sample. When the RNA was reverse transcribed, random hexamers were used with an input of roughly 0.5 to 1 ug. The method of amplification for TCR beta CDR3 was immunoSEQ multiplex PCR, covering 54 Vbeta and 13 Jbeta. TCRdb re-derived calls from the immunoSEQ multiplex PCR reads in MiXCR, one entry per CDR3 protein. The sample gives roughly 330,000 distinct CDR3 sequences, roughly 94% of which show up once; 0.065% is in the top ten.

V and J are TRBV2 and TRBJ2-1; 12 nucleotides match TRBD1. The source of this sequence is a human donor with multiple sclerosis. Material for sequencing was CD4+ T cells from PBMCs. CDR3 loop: CASSERDRGLNEQFF. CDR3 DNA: TGTGCCAGCAGTGAAAGGGACAGGGGGCTAAATGAGCAGTTCTTC.